This TCR beta chain is drawn from a study of regulatory T cells in long-lasting Graves disease. CDR3 length: 16 amino acids. Germline CDR1 is MDHEN and CDR2 is SYDVKM. The V end was cut by 4 bases, the J end by 7 bases, with 19 bases between. The TCR beta library used iRepertoire HTBI primers with Arm-PCR amplification of CDR3. TCRdb processed the multiplex PCR reads anew with MiXCR; each CDR3 protein has one entry. The table lists 440,000 or so distinct CDR3 sequences, about 16% of them singletons. The time point is: newly diagnosed GD, antithyroid drugs for less than 3 months. PBMC-extracted RNA yielded the TCR library. The same sample was also used in a study of T cells in Graves' hyperthyroidism and ophthalmopathy.

The chain recombines TRBV28 with TRBJ2-2, with TRBD2 as a possible D gene (5 bases). The sequencing used peripheral blood mononuclear cells (PBMCs), collected at new diagnosis, from a patient treated with antithyroid drugs. The TCR comes from a woman aged 25-40 years with Graves disease. The DNA of the CDR3 is TGTGCCAGCAGTTACGGTCTAGACCCTCGGGGCGGGGAGCTGTTTTTT. It encodes CASSYGLDPRGGELFF.